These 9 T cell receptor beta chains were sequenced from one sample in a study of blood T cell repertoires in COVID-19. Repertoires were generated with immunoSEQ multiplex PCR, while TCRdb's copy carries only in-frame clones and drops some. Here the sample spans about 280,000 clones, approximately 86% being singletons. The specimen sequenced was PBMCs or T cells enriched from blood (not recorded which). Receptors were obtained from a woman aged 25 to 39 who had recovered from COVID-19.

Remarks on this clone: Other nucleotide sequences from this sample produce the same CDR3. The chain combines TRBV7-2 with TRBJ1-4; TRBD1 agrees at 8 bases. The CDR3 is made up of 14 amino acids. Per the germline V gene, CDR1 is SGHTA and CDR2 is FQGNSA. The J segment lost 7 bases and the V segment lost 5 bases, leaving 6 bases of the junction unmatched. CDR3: CASSPGQGGEKLFF. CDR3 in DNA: TGTGCCAGCAGCCCTGGACAGGGTGGTGAAAAACTGTTTTTT.

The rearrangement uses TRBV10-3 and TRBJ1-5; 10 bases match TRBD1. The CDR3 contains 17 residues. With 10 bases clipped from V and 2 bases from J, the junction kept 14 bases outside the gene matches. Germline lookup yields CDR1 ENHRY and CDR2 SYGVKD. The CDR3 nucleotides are TGTGCCACGAAGGGGACAGGGGTTACGGTCCGCAATCAGCCCCAGCATTTT. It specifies CATKGTGVTVRNQPQHF.

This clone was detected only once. CDR3 sequence (DNA): TGTGCCAGCAGACATAGGACAGGTCCTGAAAAACTGTTTTTT. Translating it yields CASRHRTGPEKLFF. The V call is TRBV7-9, the J call TRBJ1-4; TRBD1 agrees at 7 bases. V was clipped by 6 bases and J by 7 bases; unmatched bases: 8. There are 14 residues in the CDR3. Looked up from germline, CDR1 is SEHNR and CDR2 is FQNEAQ (reference sequence).

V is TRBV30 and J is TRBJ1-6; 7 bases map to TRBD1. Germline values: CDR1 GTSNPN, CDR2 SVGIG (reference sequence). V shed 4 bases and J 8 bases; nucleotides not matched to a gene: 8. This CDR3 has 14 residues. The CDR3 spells CAWTKGAGYSPLHF. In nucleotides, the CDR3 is TGTGCCTGGACAAAGGGGGCAGGGTATTCACCCCTCCACTTT.

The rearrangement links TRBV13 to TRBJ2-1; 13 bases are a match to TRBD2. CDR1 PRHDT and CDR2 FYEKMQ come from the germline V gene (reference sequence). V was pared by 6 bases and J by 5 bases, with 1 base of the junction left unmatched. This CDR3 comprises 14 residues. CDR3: CASRGTSGDNEQFF. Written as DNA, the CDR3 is TGTGCCAGCAGGGGGACTAGCGGGGACAATGAGCAGTTCTTC.

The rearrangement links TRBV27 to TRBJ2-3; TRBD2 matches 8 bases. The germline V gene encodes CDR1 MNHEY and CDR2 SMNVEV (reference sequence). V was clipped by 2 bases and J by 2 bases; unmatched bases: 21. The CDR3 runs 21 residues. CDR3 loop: CASSLLSLADMAGGPTDTQYF. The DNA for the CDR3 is TGTGCCAGCAGTTTACTTTCCTTGGCTGATATGGCGGGAGGCCCCACAGATACGCAGTATTTT.

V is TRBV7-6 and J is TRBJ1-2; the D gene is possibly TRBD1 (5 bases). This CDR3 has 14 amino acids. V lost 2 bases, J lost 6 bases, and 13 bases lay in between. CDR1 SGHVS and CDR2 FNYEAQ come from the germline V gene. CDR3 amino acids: CASSLSPGKDGYTF. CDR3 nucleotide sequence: TGTGCCAGCAGCTTAAGCCCAGGGAAAGATGGCTACACCTTC.

The CDR3 DNA sequence: TGTGCCAGCACTGGGGTGGGTGGTGGACTAGCGGGCGACGAAGAGACCCAGTACTTC. This encodes CASTGVGGGLAGDEETQYF. This rearrangement joins TRBV11-2 to TRBJ2-5, with TRBD2 matching 11 bases. The length of the CDR3 is 19 residues. The V gene end was trimmed by 7 bases and the J gene end by 3 bases; junction bases not matched to a gene: 19. Germline CDR1 is SGHAT and CDR2 is FQNNGV.

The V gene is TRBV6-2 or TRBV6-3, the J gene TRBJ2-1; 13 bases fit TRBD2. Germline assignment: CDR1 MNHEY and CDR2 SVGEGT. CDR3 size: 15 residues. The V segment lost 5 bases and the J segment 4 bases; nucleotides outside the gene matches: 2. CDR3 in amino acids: CASSPLAGGYNEQFF. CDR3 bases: TGTGCCAGCAGTCCACTAGCGGGAGGGTACAATGAGCAGTTCTTC.